Presented here are 6 T cell receptor beta chains from one specimen sequenced in a study of blood T cell repertoires in COVID-19. Some clones are missing from TCRdb's copy, which holds only in-frame ones; the method was immunoSEQ multiplex PCR. The sample holds approximately 250,000 clones; about 90% are singletons and the top ten take around 0.86%. Material: peripheral blood. The receptors derive from a man in his thirties or forties with COVID-19, enrolled during active disease.

The J gene is TRBJ1-2, the V gene TRBV6-5; unclear D gene. V was clipped by 8 bases and J by 2 bases, with 9 bases between them. This CDR3 has 12 residues. Germline V gene data show CDR1 as MNHEY and CDR2 as SVGAGI. The CDR3: CASSSQNYGYTF. CDR3 nucleotide sequence: TGTGCCAGCTCCTCTCAGAACTATGGCTACACCTTC.

The V and J genes are TRBV5-1 and TRBJ2-5, with D possibly matching TRBD1 (6 bases). Trimming took 4 bases from V and 1 from J, leaving 20 bases between them. The CDR3 has 17 amino acids. The germline CDR1 and CDR2 sequences are SGHRS and YFSETQ. The CDR3 DNA reads TGCGCCAGCAGCCCGGGTACAGGGTCCCACTTCCAAGAGACCCAGTACTTC. Translating it yields CASSPGTGSHFQETQYF.

The rearrangement uses TRBV11-2 and TRBJ2-1, with 15 bases identical to TRBD2. V gave up 5 bases and J gave up 7 bases; unmatched junction bases: 9. Germline-derived CDR1 and CDR2 are SGHAT and FQNNGV. CDR3 length equals 17 residues. DNA of the CDR3: TGTGCCAGCAGCCCGAAGCCCGGGACTAGCGGGGGGAATGAGCAGTTCTTC. Translated, it gives CASSPKPGTSGGNEQFF.

The genes are TRBV6-5 and TRBJ1-4; D is unclear. The CDR3 runs to 11 residues. Trimming removed 5 bases from V and 10 bases from J, with 8 bases in between. In germline, CDR1 is MNHEY, CDR2 SVGAGI. The CDR3 region has the DNA TGTGCCAGCAGTAACGAGGGAAAACTGTTTTTT. It is translated as CASSNEGKLFF.

V and J are TRBV27 and TRBJ1-2, with D maybe TRBD1 (5 bases). Per the germline V gene, CDR1 is MNHEY and CDR2 is SMNVEV (reference sequence). This CDR3 is built from 14 residues. Trimming shortened V by 4 bases and J by 0 bases, and 9 bases separated the two germline ends. CDR3 bases: TGTGCCAGCAGTTCCAGGGCCCCTAACTATGGCTACACCTTC. Amino acids: CASSSRAPNYGYTF.

This clone was counted a single time. The V gene is TRBV18, the J gene TRBJ1-1, with 8 nucleotides matching TRBD1. The V gene's germline CDR1 is KGHSH and CDR2 LQKENI. The length of the CDR3 is 12 residues. The trim removed 6 bases at V and 4 bases at J, leaving 1 base unmatched. CDR3 nucleotide sequence: TGTGCCAGCTCCCAGGGGGCCACTGAAGCTTTCTTT. As protein: CASSQGATEAFF.